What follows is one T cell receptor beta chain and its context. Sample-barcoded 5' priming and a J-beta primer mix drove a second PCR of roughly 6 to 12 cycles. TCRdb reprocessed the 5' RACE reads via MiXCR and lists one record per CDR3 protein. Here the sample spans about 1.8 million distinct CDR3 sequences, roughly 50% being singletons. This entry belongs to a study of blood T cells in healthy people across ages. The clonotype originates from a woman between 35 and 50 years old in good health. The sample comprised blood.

The CDR3 region is CASTERQADEQYF. For the CDR3, the DNA is TGTGCCAGCACTGAGAGGCAGGCTGACGAGCAGTACTTC. The V and J genes are TRBV6-1 and TRBJ2-7; D gene uncertain. The CDR3 covers 13 residues. In germline, CDR1 is MNHNS, CDR2 SASEGT. The V gene lost 7 bases and the J gene lost 5 bases, with 15 bases spanning the gap.